This passage covers 10 T cell receptor beta chains from one sample sequenced in a study of T cell responses to AZD1222 COVID-19 vaccine. The assay was immunoSEQ multiplex PCR, and TCRdb's table has in-frame clones only and misses some. The profile covers approximately 50,000 clones, with approximately 86% appearing a single time and less than 9% taken by the ten largest. The sequencing here drew on peripheral blood, taken 28 days after the second AZD1222 dose. These receptor sequences come from an adult who received the AZD1222 COVID-19 vaccine.

This clone has just one count. The V call is TRBV5-6, the J call TRBJ2-3; TRBD1 matches at 7 bases. This CDR3 has 16 amino acids. In germline, CDR1 is SGHDT, CDR2 YYEEEE. Germline trimming cut 4 bases from V and 2 bases from J; bases unmatched to any gene: 10. For the CDR3, the DNA is TGTGCCAGCAGCGAGAAGGGGGCTGGGGACACAGATACGCAGTATTTT. Amino acid sequence: CASSEKGAGDTDTQYF.

The chain combines TRBV6-1 with TRBJ1-4; a weak D match, TRBD1 (5 bases). The CDR3 covers 16 residues. The germline V and J ends were trimmed by 2 bases and 0 bases, with 10 bases remaining between them. Germline-derived CDR1 and CDR2 are MNHNS and SASEGT. CDR3 protein: CASSERQGSTNEKLFF. CDR3 bases: TGTGCCAGCAGTGAACGGCAGGGATCAACTAATGAAAAACTGTTTTTT.

The chain links TRBV4-3 to TRBJ2-7; D not certain. Germline V gives CDR1 LGHNA, CDR2 YSLEER. Between the trimmed V and J ends, which lost 0 bases and 7 bases, there was a span of 10 bases. CDR3 size: 13 residues. Here the CDR3 DNA reads TGCGCCAGCAGCCAAGATCGAACGAATGAGCAGTACTTC. This codes for CASSQDRTNEQYF.

The chain links TRBV11-2 to TRBJ1-6; D is uncertain. The CDR3 runs 13 residues. Deletions cut 1 base from V and 14 bases from J, with 12 bases between. Germline lookup yields CDR1 SGHAT and CDR2 FQNNGV. CDR3 DNA sequence: TGTGCCAGCAGCTTAGGCCTAACGGGAGCCCTCCACTTT. It translates to CASSLGLTGALHF.

Regarding this clone: Different DNA sequences within this sample yield the same CDR3. V and J are TRBV7-8 and TRBJ1-3; no definite D call. The CDR3 extends over 14 amino acids. CDR1 SGHVS and CDR2 FQNEAQ come from the germline V gene. Deletions cut 5 bases from V and 1 base from J, with 9 bases between. Here the CDR3 reads CASSHRGSGNTIYF. DNA for the CDR3: TGTGCCAGCAGCCACCGGGGATCTGGAAACACCATATATTTT.

The chain joins TRBV11-2 to TRBJ2-1; tentative D call: TRBD2 (5 bases). The ends were cut back, 3 bases at V and 5 bases at J, with 11 bases in the middle. CDR1 is SGHAT and CDR2 is FQNNGV in the germline V gene. This CDR3 has 14 residues. The CDR3 protein is CASSLRAGHNEQFF. The DNA of the CDR3 is TGTGCCAGCAGCTTGAGGGCAGGTCACAATGAGCAGTTCTTC.

The chain has TRBV19 and TRBJ1-1; weak D call: TRBD1 (6 bases). Germline CDR1 is LNHDA and CDR2 is SQIVND (reference sequence). This CDR3 contains 14 residues. V dropped 8 bases and J dropped 5 bases, with 18 bases sitting between them. CDR3 residues: CASRRDNQGTEAFF. CDR3 DNA: TGTGCCAGTCGCCGGGACAACCAGGGGACTGAAGCTTTCTTT. Full variable domain (rest looked up from reference TRBV19 and TRBJ1-1): DGGITQSPKYLFRKEGQNVTLSCEQNLNHDAMYWYRQDPGQGLRLIYYSQIVNDFQKGDIAEGYSVSREKKESFPLTVTSAQKNPTAFYLCASRRDNQGTEAFFGQGTRLTVV.

The chain couples TRBV4-1 to TRBJ2-5; D unclear. The V end was cut by 1 base, the J end by 1 base, with 10 bases between. Germline V CDR1 and CDR2: MGHRA, YSYEKL. The CDR3 extends over 15 amino acids. CDR3 in amino acids: CASSQATGPQETQYF. DNA of the CDR3: TGCGCCAGCAGCCAAGCCACCGGACCCCAAGAGACCCAGTACTTC.

This chain links TRBV5-1 with TRBJ1-5, with 8 bases lining up with TRBD1. V gave up 4 bases and J gave up 5 bases; unmatched junction bases: 5. The CDR3 covers 14 residues. CDR1 is SGHRS and CDR2 is YFSETQ in the germline V gene. The CDR3 DNA sequence: TGCGCCAGCAGCACAGGACAGGGCGATCAGCCCCAGCATTTT. The encoded protein is CASSTGQGDQPQHF.

This chain uses TRBV19 with TRBJ1-2, with 9 positions matching TRBD1. V shed 4 bases, J shed 4 bases, and the junction held 7 bases outside the gene matches. Per germline, CDR1 LNHDA and CDR2 SQIVND (reference sequence). The CDR3 is made up of 15 amino acids. The CDR3 coding sequence is TGTGCCAGTAGTACCTACAGGGGGCCCCCCTATGGCTACACCTTC. The encoded protein is CASSTYRGPPYGYTF.